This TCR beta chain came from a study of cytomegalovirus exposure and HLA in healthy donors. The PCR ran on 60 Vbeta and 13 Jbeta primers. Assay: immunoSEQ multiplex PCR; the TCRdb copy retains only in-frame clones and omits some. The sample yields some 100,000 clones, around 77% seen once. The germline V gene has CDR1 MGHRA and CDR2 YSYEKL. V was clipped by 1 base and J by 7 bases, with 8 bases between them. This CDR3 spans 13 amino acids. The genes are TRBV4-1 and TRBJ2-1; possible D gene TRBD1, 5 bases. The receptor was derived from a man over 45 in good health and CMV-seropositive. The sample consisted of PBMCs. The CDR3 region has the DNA TGCGCCAGCAGCCAAGTGGCAGGGAATGAGCAGTTCTTC. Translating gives CASSQVAGNEQFF.